Following are 32 T cell receptor beta chains from one sample sequenced in a study of monozygotic twins with inflammatory bowel disease. One entry per CDR3 protein, without DNA, is what TCRdb gives after re-calling the 5' RACE reads. Here the sample table reports 300,000 to 350,000 distinct CDR3 sequences. The specimen sequenced was blood. Receptors were obtained from a human donor with ulcerative colitis or Crohn's disease, or a healthy co-twin of an affected twin (not recorded which).

The V gene is TRBV10-3, the J gene TRBJ2-2; TCRdb lists TRBD2, though no DNA is available to test this call. The CDR3 has 16 residues. Germline loops: CDR1 ENHRY, CDR2 SYGVKD. CDR3 residues: CAISESALAVTGELFF.

The chain carries TRBV7-2 and TRBJ1-1; TCRdb names TRBD1, which stays unverified in the absence of DNA. This CDR3 has 16 residues. The germline CDR1 and CDR2 sequences are SGHTA and FQGNSA. CDR3 loop: CASSKYQQFPSTEAFF.

The rearrangement joins TRBV7-2 to TRBJ2-5. The CDR3 sequence is 16 residues long. The germline CDR1 and CDR2 sequences are SGHTA and FQGNSA. CDR3 amino acids: CASSLAFLPGQETQYF.

V usage is TRBV5-1 and J usage is TRBJ2-1; no DNA is available, so the TRBD2 call from TCRdb remains unchecked. Looked up from germline, CDR1 is SGHRS and CDR2 is YFSETQ. The CDR3 extends over 15 amino acids. CDR3 residues: CASSFSAGSYNEQFF.

The chain has TRBV12-3 or TRBV12-4 and TRBJ2-2; TCRdb reports TRBD1, a call that lacks DNA to check it against. The CDR3 runs to 17 residues. CDR3: CASSPAWDSANTGELFF.

This chain joins TRBV14 and TRBJ1-2; TCRdb indicates TRBD1, and absent DNA this call remains unverified. Germline lookup yields CDR1 SGHDN and CDR2 FVKESK. CDR3 size: 14 residues. This chain's CDR3 is CASSQGDVYYGYTF.

The chain carries TRBV27 and TRBJ2-7; checking the TCRdb D call of TRBD2 is not possible without DNA. Germline-derived CDR1 and CDR2 are MNHEY and SMNVEV (reference sequence). CDR3 length: 13 amino acids. CDR3 protein: CASSLSPGYEQYF.

V is TRBV2 and J is TRBJ1-2; checking the TCRdb D call of TRBD1 is not possible without DNA. Germline values: CDR1 SNHLY, CDR2 FYNNEI. The CDR3 sequence is 13 residues long. The CDR3 loop is CASSSDQGSGYTF.

The chain carries TRBV24-1 and TRBJ2-1; with no DNA, the TCRdb D assignment of TRBD2 cannot be verified. The CDR3 is made up of 18 amino acids. The germline gives CDR1 KGHDR, CDR2 SFDVKD. CDR3: CATSGGLAGGPSYNEQFF.

The genes are TRBV28 and TRBJ2-1; TCRdb gives TRBD2 as the D gene, but with no DNA this cannot be confirmed. Germline CDR1 and CDR2: MDHEN and SYDVKM. CDR3 length: 12 residues. CDR3 sequence reads: CASSARHNEQFF.

The chain is built from TRBV20-1 and TRBJ1-5. From germline, CDR1 is DFQATT and CDR2 SNEGSKA (reference sequence). The CDR3 is 13 amino acids. The CDR3 sequence is CSAIPGGWQPQHF.

This CDR3 is CASSVGTSFNEQFF. The genes are TRBV12-3 or TRBV12-4 and TRBJ2-1; TCRdb indicates TRBD2, and absent DNA this call remains unverified. The CDR3 runs 14 residues.

The chain is built from TRBV11-2 and TRBJ1-2. The germline CDR1 and CDR2 sequences are SGHAT and FQNNGV. The CDR3 spans 15 residues. Here the CDR3 reads CASSPSFSVNYGYTF.

The chain combines TRBV10-2 with TRBJ1-1; the D gene TCRdb calls, TRBD1, cannot be checked with no DNA. Looked up from germline, CDR1 is WSHSY and CDR2 is SAAADI. This CDR3 comprises 14 residues. The CDR3 region is CASSEAGGNTEAFF.

The CDR3 loop reads CASSSFGQFEVEAFF. The V and J genes are TRBV5-5 and TRBJ1-1; the TCRdb call, TRBD1, lacks DNA for checking. Germline V CDR1 and CDR2: SGHKS, YYEKEE (reference sequence). The CDR3 consists of 15 residues.

The CDR3 protein is CASSSRDRGWQPQHF. The chain employs TRBV19 and TRBJ1-5; TCRdb picks TRBD1, but there is no DNA to check that call. Germline CDR1 reads LNHDA; CDR2 reads SQIVND (reference sequence). This CDR3 comprises 15 residues.

The CDR3 sequence: CASSLMRTGSYEQYF. This chain joins TRBV7-2 and TRBJ2-7; TCRdb names TRBD1, which stays unverified in the absence of DNA. This CDR3 contains 15 residues. Per the germline V gene, CDR1 is SGHTA and CDR2 is FQGNSA.

The V and J genes are TRBV5-5 and TRBJ2-2; TCRdb names TRBD1, which stays unverified in the absence of DNA. The CDR3 is 15 amino acids. Germline V gene lookup returns CDR1 SGHKS and CDR2 YYEKEE (reference sequence). The CDR3 loop is CASSAEGVNTGELFF.

This chain uses TRBV11-2 with TRBJ2-1; TCRdb's assignment of TRBD1 cannot be checked, as there is no DNA. CDR1 is SGHAT, CDR2 FQNNGV, per germline. The CDR3 has 15 residues. CDR3 protein: CASTFGTGVYNEQFF.

The chain recombines TRBV11-2 with TRBJ2-2; TCRdb calls TRBD1, which cannot be checked without DNA. CDR1 and CDR2 (germline): SGHAT, FQNNGV. CDR3 length: 20 residues. The CDR3 here is CASSLVYGAVGLGNTGELFF. Supplemented by reference TRBV11-2 and TRBJ2-2, the full variable domain reads EAGVAQSPRYKIIEKRQSVAFWCNPISGHATLYWYQQILGQGPKLLIQFQNNGVVDDSQLPKDRFSAERLKGVDSTLKIQPAKLEDSAVYLCASSLVYGAVGLGNTGELFFGEGSRLTVL.

This chain links TRBV5-6 with TRBJ1-5. Per the germline V gene, CDR1 is SGHDT and CDR2 is YYEEEE. The CDR3 covers 16 residues. CDR3 amino acids: CASSLASGLSNQPQHF.

The rearrangement uses TRBV15 and TRBJ2-3. This CDR3 has 16 amino acids. Germline values: CDR1 LNHNV, CDR2 YYDKDF (reference sequence). This CDR3 reads CATSSMKFQASDTQYF. Filled out from reference TRBV15 and TRBJ2-3, the complete variable domain reads DAMVIQNPRYQVTQFGKPVTLSCSQTLNHNVMYWYQQKSSQAPKLLFHYYDKDFNNEADTPDNFQSRRPNTSFCFLDIRSPGLGDTAMYLCATSSMKFQASDTQYFGPGTRLTVL.

This chain links TRBV20-1 with TRBJ1-2. This CDR3 region has 20 residues. Germline loops: CDR1 DFQATT, CDR2 SNEGSKA (reference sequence). CDR3 in amino acids: CSASQYRAPPGLKTNYGYTF.

The rearrangement links TRBV7-2 to TRBJ1-1. The CDR3 runs to 12 residues. Germline V CDR1 and CDR2: SGHTA, FQGNSA. CDR3 region: CASSFVNTEAFF.

The chain recombines TRBV5-1 with TRBJ2-6. The CDR3 is 18 residues long. Germline V gene sequence: CDR1 SGHRS, CDR2 YFSETQ. The CDR3 reads CASSLSSPSFSGANVLTF.

The chain uses TRBV20-1 and TRBJ2-1; the D gene TCRdb calls, TRBD2, cannot be checked with no DNA. This CDR3 region has 12 residues. Germline V gives CDR1 DFQATT, CDR2 SNEGSKA (reference sequence). CDR3 residues: CSASGRRNEQFF.

The V and J genes are TRBV13 and TRBJ1-1; TCRdb calls TRBD1, which cannot be checked without DNA. This CDR3 has 18 amino acids. Looked up from germline, CDR1 is PRHDT and CDR2 is FYEKMQ (reference sequence). CDR3 in amino acids: CASSRGPNRGDIRTEAFF.

The V call is TRBV7-2, the J call TRBJ1-5. This CDR3 has 13 residues. Germline loops: CDR1 SGHTA, CDR2 FQGNSA. CDR3 in amino acids: CASSLEVYQPQHF.

This chain uses TRBV28 with TRBJ1-5. The CDR3 length is 15 residues. In germline, CDR1 is MDHEN, CDR2 SYDVKM. This CDR3 is CASSFQWQSNQPQHF.

The genes are TRBV7-8 and TRBJ2-1; without DNA, the TCRdb call of TRBD2 cannot be checked. The CDR3 totals 14 residues. The germline CDR1 and CDR2 sequences are SGHVS and FQNEAQ. This CDR3 is CASSLSGRAGEQFF.

The V and J genes are TRBV28 and TRBJ2-1; TCRdb's D call of TRBD2 is untestable without DNA. The CDR3 contains 16 residues. CDR1 and CDR2 (germline): MDHEN, SYDVKM. CDR3 in amino acids: CASSFLAGGLYNEQFF.

The chain recombines TRBV3-1 with TRBJ2-7; TCRdb's D call of TRBD2 is untestable without DNA. The CDR3 covers 16 residues. Germline CDR1 LGHDT, CDR2 YNNKEL (reference sequence). The CDR3 sequence: CASSHLSGFLSYEQYF.